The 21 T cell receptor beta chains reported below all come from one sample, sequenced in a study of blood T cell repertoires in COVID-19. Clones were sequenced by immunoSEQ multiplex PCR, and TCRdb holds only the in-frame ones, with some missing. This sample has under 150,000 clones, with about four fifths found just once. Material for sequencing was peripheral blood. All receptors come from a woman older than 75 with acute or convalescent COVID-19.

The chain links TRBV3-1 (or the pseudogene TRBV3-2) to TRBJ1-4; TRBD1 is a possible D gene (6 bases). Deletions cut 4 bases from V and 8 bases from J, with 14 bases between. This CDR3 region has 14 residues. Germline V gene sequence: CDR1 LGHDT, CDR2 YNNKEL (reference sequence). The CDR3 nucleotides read TGTGCCAGCAGCCCCCCTGGGGGCATCGAAAAACTGTTTTTT. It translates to CASSPPGGIEKLFF.

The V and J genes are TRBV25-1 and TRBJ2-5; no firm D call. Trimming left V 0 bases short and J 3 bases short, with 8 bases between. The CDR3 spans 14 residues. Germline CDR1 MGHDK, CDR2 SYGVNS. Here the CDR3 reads CASSEYGREETQYF. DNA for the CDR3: TGTGCCAGCAGTGAATATGGTCGGGAAGAGACCCAGTACTTC.

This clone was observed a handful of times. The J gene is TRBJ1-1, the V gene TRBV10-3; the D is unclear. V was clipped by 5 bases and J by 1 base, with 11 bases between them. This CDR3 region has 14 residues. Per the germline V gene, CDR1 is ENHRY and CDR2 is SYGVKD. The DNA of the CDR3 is TGTGCCATCAGTCCCCGGTCTGGGAACACTGAAGCTTTCTTT. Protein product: CAISPRSGNTEAFF.

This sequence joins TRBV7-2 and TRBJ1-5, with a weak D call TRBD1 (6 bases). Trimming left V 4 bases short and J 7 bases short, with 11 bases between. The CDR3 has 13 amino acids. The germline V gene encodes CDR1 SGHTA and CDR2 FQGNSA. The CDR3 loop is CASSSNREQPQHF. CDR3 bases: TGTGCCAGCAGCTCGAACAGGGAACAGCCCCAGCATTTT.

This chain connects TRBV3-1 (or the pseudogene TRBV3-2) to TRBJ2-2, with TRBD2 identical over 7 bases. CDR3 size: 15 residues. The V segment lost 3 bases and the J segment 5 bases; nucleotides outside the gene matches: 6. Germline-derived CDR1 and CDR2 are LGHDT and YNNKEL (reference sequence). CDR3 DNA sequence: TGTGCCAGCAGCCATGGCGGGAGAGTTACCGGGGAGCTGTTTTTT. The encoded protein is CASSHGGRVTGELFF.

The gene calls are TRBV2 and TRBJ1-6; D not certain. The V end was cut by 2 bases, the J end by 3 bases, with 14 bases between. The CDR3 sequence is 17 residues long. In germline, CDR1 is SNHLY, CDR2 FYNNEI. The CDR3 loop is CASSEPGVGLYNSPLHF. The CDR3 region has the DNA TGTGCCAGCAGTGAACCGGGAGTGGGCCTCTATAATTCACCCCTCCACTTT.

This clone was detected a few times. The CDR3 nucleotides read TGTGCCAGCAGTCCCTTAGACTTGTTAGAAGCTTTCTTT. This codes for CASSPLDLLEAFF. The chain recombines TRBV12-3 or TRBV12-4 with TRBJ1-1; D ambiguous. Trimming left V 5 bases short and J 8 bases short, with 15 bases between. This CDR3 contains 13 residues.

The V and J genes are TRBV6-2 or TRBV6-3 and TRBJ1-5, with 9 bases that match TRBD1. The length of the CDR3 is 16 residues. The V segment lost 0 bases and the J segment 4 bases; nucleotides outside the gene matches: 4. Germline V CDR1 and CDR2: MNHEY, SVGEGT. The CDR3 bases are TGTGCCAGCAGTTACTCGAGTGACAGGGGGAATCAGCCCCAGCATTTT. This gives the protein CASSYSSDRGNQPQHF.

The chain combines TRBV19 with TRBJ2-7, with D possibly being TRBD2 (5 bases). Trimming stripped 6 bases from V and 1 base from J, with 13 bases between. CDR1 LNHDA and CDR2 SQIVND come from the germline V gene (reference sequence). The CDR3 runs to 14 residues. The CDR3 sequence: CASSPQRESYEQYF. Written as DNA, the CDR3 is TGTGCCAGTAGCCCACAGAGGGAGTCCTACGAGCAGTACTTC.

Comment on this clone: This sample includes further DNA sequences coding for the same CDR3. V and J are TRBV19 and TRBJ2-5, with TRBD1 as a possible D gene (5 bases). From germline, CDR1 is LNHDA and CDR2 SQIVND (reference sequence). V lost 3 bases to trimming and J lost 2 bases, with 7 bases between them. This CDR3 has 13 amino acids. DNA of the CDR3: TGTGCCAGTAGTATGGGGCCTCAAGAGACCCAGTACTTC. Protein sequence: CASSMGPQETQYF.

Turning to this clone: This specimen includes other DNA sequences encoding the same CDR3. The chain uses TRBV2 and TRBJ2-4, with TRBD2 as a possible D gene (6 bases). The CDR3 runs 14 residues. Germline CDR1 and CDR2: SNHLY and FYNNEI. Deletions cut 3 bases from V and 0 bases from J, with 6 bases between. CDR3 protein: CASSDGRAKNIQYF. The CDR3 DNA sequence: TGTGCCAGCAGTGACGGGAGAGCCAAAAACATTCAGTACTTC.

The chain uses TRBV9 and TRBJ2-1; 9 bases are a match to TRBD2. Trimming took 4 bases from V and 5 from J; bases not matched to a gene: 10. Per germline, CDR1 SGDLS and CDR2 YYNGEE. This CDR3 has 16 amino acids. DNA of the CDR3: TGTGCCAGCAGCCCGAGTGGGCTAGCGGGAAACAATGAGCAGTTCTTC. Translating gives CASSPSGLAGNNEQFF.

CDR3 coding DNA: TGTGCCAGCAGCCGAGGACAGGGAGGAAGCACTGAAGCTTTCTTT. This gives the protein CASSRGQGGSTEAFF. V gene TRBV7-8 combines with J gene TRBJ1-1, with 8 bases lining up with TRBD1. Trimming took 5 bases from V and 4 from J; bases not matched to a gene: 9. The CDR3 runs to 15 residues. Germline V gene sequence: CDR1 SGHVS, CDR2 FQNEAQ.

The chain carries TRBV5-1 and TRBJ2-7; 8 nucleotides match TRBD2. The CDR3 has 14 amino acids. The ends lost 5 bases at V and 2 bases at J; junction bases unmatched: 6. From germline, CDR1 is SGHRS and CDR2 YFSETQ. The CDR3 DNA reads TGCGCCAGCAGGCGGGAGGCCCACACCTACGAGCAGTACTTC. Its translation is CASRREAHTYEQYF.

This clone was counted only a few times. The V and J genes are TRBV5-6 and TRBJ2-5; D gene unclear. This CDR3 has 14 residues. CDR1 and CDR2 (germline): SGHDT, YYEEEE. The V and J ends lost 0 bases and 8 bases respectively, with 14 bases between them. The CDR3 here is CASSLASIKRTQYF. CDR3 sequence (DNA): TGTGCCAGCAGCTTGGCCTCTATCAAGAGAACCCAGTACTTC.

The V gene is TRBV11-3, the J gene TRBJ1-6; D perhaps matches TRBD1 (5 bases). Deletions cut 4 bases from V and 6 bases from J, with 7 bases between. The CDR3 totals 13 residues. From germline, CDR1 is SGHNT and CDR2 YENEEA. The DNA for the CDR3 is TGTGCCAGCAGCTCTGACAGTAATTCACCCCTCCACTTT. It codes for CASSSDSNSPLHF.

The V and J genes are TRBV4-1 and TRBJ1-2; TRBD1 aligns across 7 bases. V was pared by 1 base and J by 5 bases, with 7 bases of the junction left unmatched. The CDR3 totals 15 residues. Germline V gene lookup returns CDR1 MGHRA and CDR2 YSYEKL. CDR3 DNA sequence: TGCGCCAGCAGCCAAGTCGGGACAGATCAATATGGCTACACCTTC. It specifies CASSQVGTDQYGYTF.

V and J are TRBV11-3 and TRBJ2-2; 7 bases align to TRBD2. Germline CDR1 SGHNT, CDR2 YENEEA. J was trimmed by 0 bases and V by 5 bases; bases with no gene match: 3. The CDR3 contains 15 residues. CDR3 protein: CASSLGLANTGELFF. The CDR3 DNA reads TGTGCCAGCAGCCTCGGACTAGCGAACACCGGGGAGCTGTTTTTT.

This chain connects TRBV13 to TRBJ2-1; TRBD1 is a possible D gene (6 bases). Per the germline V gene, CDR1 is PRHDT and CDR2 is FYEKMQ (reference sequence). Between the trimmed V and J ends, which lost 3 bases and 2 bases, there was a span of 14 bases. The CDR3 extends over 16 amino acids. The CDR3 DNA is TGTGCCAGCAGCTTCTACAGGGAGAGGCCCTACAATGAGCAGTTCTTC. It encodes CASSFYRERPYNEQFF.

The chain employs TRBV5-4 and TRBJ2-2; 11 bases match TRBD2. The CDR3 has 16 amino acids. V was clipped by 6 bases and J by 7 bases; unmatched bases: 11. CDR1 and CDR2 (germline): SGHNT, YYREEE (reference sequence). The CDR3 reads CASTLLAGGPNGELFF. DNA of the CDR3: TGTGCCAGCACCCTTTTAGCGGGAGGGCCAAACGGGGAGCTGTTTTTT. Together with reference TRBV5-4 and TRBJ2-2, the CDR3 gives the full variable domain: ETGVTQSPTHLIKTRGQQVTLRCSSQSGHNTVSWYQQALGQGPQFIFQYYREEENGRGNFPPRFSGLQFPNYSSELNVNALELDDSALYLCASTLLAGGPNGELFFGEGSRLTVL.

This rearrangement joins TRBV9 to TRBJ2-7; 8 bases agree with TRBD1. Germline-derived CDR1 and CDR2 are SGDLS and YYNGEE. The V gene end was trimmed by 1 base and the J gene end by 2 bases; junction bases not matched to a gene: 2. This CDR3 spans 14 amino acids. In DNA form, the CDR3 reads TGTGCCAGCAGCGTAACAGGGGGTCCCTACGAGCAGTACTTC. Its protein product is CASSVTGGPYEQYF.